This entry lists 17 T cell receptor beta chains sequenced from one sample in a study of blood T cell repertoires in COVID-19 (dated by TCRdb to 2020 to 2022). Receptors were amplified or captured by the immunoSEQ multiplex PCR assay. Drawn from immuneACCESS, this table holds only the in-frame rearrangements with V and J called that TCRdb kept. Clones are partly lost; checked studies trace under half to an unresolved V gene and leave the rest unexplained. The sample records some 200,000 clones, more than 75% of which are singletons. 7% to 8.5% of the sample comes from the top ten. Material: PBMCs or T cells enriched from blood (not recorded which). The receptors derive from a man aged 30 to 45 in a cohort exposed to, infected with or recovered from COVID-19 (not recorded which).

The chain combines TRBV6-2 or TRBV6-3 with TRBJ2-1, with 8 nucleotides matching TRBD1. From germline, CDR1 is MNHEY and CDR2 SVGEGT. V lost 5 bases to trimming and J lost 0 bases; unmatched junction nucleotides: 9. The CDR3 consists of 17 residues. Here the CDR3 reads CASSADRAVSSYNEQFF. The CDR3 DNA is TGTGCCAGCAGTGCGGACAGGGCGGTAAGCTCCTACAATGAGCAGTTCTTC.

The chain couples TRBV4-3 to TRBJ2-3; perhaps TRBD2 as D (6 bases). The germline gives CDR1 LGHNA, CDR2 YSLEER. Trimming stripped 0 bases from V and 2 bases from J, with 18 bases between. The CDR3 length is 18 residues. CDR3 DNA: TGCGCCAGCAGCCAAGATGGGACTCCCGCGGGGTACACAGATACGCAGTATTTT. Its translation is CASSQDGTPAGYTDTQYF.

The J gene is TRBJ2-7, the V gene TRBV6-1; D perhaps matches TRBD1 (5 bases). Between the trimmed V and J ends, which lost 2 bases and 3 bases, there was a span of 5 bases. The CDR3 has 12 residues. Germline V gene data show CDR1 as MNHNS and CDR2 as SASEGT. The CDR3 DNA reads TGTGCCAGCAGTGAAAGGGGCTACGAGCAGTACTTC. It specifies CASSERGYEQYF.

V gene TRBV19 combines with J gene TRBJ2-3; 8 bases are shared with TRBD2. V shed 5 bases and J 2 bases; nucleotides not matched to a gene: 12. From germline, CDR1 is LNHDA and CDR2 SQIVND (reference sequence). The CDR3 length is 17 residues. CDR3 coding DNA: TGTGCCAGTAGTTCTACCTTACTAGCGGTTGTCACAGATACGCAGTATTTT. Residues: CASSSTLLAVVTDTQYF.

This clone was detected once. The V call is TRBV14, the J call TRBJ2-3; D not resolved. Trimming took 3 bases from V and 4 from J, leaving 14 bases between them. CDR1 is SGHDN, CDR2 FVKESK, per germline. The CDR3 totals 15 residues. CDR3 sequence (DNA): TGTGCCAGCAGCCATCGAACTCCCGGAGCAGATACGCAGTATTTT. It translates to CASSHRTPGADTQYF.

V gene TRBV3-1 (or the pseudogene TRBV3-2) combines with J gene TRBJ2-7; D perhaps matches TRBD1 (5 bases). CDR1 LGHDT and CDR2 YNNKEL come from the germline V gene (reference sequence). The V end was cut by 1 base, the J end by 3 bases, with 7 bases between. The CDR3 loop spans 13 amino acids. The CDR3 nucleotides are TGTGCCAGCAGCCAAGTTACAGGCTACGAGCAGTACTTC. Residues: CASSQVTGYEQYF.

This clone was seen ten or more times. The chain uses TRBV2 and TRBJ2-7; possible D gene TRBD1, 5 bases. With 6 bases removed from V and 3 bases from J, the gap between germline ends came to 6 bases. Germline lookup yields CDR1 SNHLY and CDR2 FYNNEI. The CDR3 consists of 11 residues. In DNA, the CDR3 is TGTGCCAGCAGGGGGCACTACGAGCAGTACTTC. Amino acid sequence: CASRGHYEQYF. Looking up the rest from reference TRBV2 and TRBJ2-7 gives the full variable domain: EPEVTQTPSHQVTQMGQEVILRCVPISNHLYFYWYRQILGQKVEFLVSFYNNEISEKSEIFDDQFSVERPDGSNFTLKIRSTKLEDSAMYFCASRGHYEQYFGPGTRLTVT.

A single count supports this clone. V gene TRBV5-1 combines with J gene TRBJ1-6, with TRBD1 matching over 7 bases. The CDR3 has 16 amino acids. V shed 4 bases, J shed 0 bases, and the junction held 4 bases outside the gene matches. Looked up from germline, CDR1 is SGHRS and CDR2 is YFSETQ. The CDR3 sequence is CASSADRSSYNSPLHF. The CDR3 DNA reads as TGCGCCAGCAGCGCGGACAGGAGCTCCTATAATTCACCCCTCCACTTT.

The chain couples TRBV3-1 (or the pseudogene TRBV3-2) to TRBJ2-7; the match to TRBD1 covers 7 bases. The CDR3 is made up of 14 amino acids. V lost 3 bases and J lost 3; bases outside the gene matches: 5. The germline V gene has CDR1 LGHDT and CDR2 YNNKEL (reference sequence). The CDR3 DNA is TGTGCCAGCAGCCAGACAGGGAAGCACTACGAGCAGTACTTC. Protein product: CASSQTGKHYEQYF.

The chain joins TRBV7-9 to TRBJ1-1, with D possibly TRBD1 on 5 matching bases. The V gene's germline CDR1 is SEHNR and CDR2 FQNEAQ (reference sequence). Deletions cut 5 bases from V and 0 bases from J, with 22 bases between. This CDR3 has 18 residues. The CDR3 coding sequence is TGTGCCAGCAGCCCCTACTGGGGGACTACACTTATGAACACTGAAGCTTTCTTT. This codes for CASSPYWGTTLMNTEAFF.

This chain joins TRBV27 and TRBJ1-1, with D possibly matching TRBD1 (5 bases). The CDR3 length is 17 residues. V was shortened by 4 bases and J by 6 bases, with 24 bases between the two germline ends. Per the germline V gene, CDR1 is MNHEY and CDR2 is SMNVEV (reference sequence). CDR3: CASSWTGRLGGTSEAFF. The DNA for the CDR3 is TGTGCCAGCAGTTGGACGGGCAGATTAGGAGGGACCTCTGAAGCTTTCTTT.

The V call is TRBV6-2 or TRBV6-3, the J call TRBJ2-3, with TRBD2 matching 8 bases. The CDR3 runs to 17 residues. The V gene end was trimmed by 6 bases and the J gene end by 1 base; junction bases not matched to a gene: 12. Germline V gene lookup returns CDR1 MNHEY and CDR2 SVGEGT. The CDR3 protein is CASSLLQTSVRTDTQYF. The DNA for the CDR3 is TGTGCCAGCAGCCTTCTCCAGACTAGCGTCCGCACAGATACGCAGTATTTT.

The chain employs TRBV7-2 and TRBJ1-3; D is uncertain. V was cut by 5 bases and J by 0 bases, with 11 bases left in between. Germline CDR1 reads SGHTA; CDR2 reads FQGNSA. The CDR3 is made up of 15 amino acids. CDR3 in DNA: TGTGCCAGCAGCCCGAGGCCGGGCTCTGGAAACACCATATATTTT. It yields the protein CASSPRPGSGNTIYF.

The chain is built from TRBV24-1 and TRBJ2-3; D call uncertain. The ends were cut back, 2 bases at V and 4 bases at J, with 6 bases in the middle. CDR1 and CDR2 (germline): KGHDR, SFDVKD. The CDR3 extends over 13 amino acids. The CDR3 protein is CATSDYMADTQYF. The CDR3 DNA follows: TGTGCCACCAGTGATTACATGGCAGATACGCAGTATTTT.

The chain uses TRBV7-8 and TRBJ1-4; D may be TRBD1 (6 bases). Germline assignment: CDR1 SGHVS and CDR2 FQNEAQ. V lost 3 bases to trimming and J lost 11 bases, with 13 bases between them. CDR3 length: 13 amino acids. The CDR3 sequence is CASSLVQGVKLFF. CDR3 coding DNA: TGTGCCAGCAGCTTGGTACAGGGAGTTAAACTGTTTTTT.

CDR3 in amino acids: CASRPAVENTGELFF. In DNA form, the CDR3 reads TGTGCCAGCCGTCCCGCGGTGGAGAACACCGGGGAGCTGTTTTTT. This chain connects TRBV6-4 to TRBJ2-2; D gene unclear. Germline V gene data show CDR1 as MRHNA and CDR2 as SNTAGT. The CDR3 spans 15 residues. Trimming shortened V by 8 bases and J by 1 base, and 14 bases separated the two germline ends.

The chain joins TRBV11-2 to TRBJ2-5, with 7 nucleotides matching TRBD1. This CDR3 is 16 amino acids long. J was trimmed by 5 bases and V by 0 bases; bases with no gene match: 9. The germline CDR1 and CDR2 sequences are SGHAT and FQNNGV. The CDR3 sequence is CASSLDGVRGMETQYF. The CDR3 DNA is TGTGCCAGCAGCTTAGATGGGGTCAGGGGGATGGAGACCCAGTACTTC.